Detailed here is one T cell receptor (beta chain). Authors' data handling: How many nucleated cells were present was estimated from reference gene primer amplification. Produced via immunoSEQ multiplex PCR; TCRdb's table is partial and in-frame only. The V and J calls and clone size come from that table; D and trimming were worked out from the DNA. The sample records about 290,000 clones, approximately 90% being singletons. This sample is drawn from a study of blood T cell repertoires in COVID-19. Germline lookup yields CDR1 MGHRA and CDR2 YSYEKL. The germline V and J ends were trimmed by 2 bases and 3 bases, with 6 bases remaining between them. This CDR3 is built from 13 residues.

Sequencing was carried out using peripheral blood. The genes are TRBV4-1 and TRBJ2-3; no clear D gene. The clonotype was recovered from a man aged 40-49 years with acute or convalescent COVID-19. This CDR3 is CASSQTVTDTQYF. CDR3 coding DNA: TGCGCCAGCAGCCAAACAGTAACAGATACGCAGTATTTT.